The clone carrying this T cell receptor beta chain has just one count. The antigen is unknown. The data were obtained in a study of T cell responses to AZD1222 COVID-19 vaccine. The study, taken as a whole, reports: Vaccine-related CD4 TCRs covered spike, predominating at 160-218 and 743-854.

The CDR3 has 16 residues. Trimming took off 6 bases at V and 1 base at J, with 17 bases between the two ends. Germline values: CDR1 MDHEN, CDR2 SYDVKM. TCRdb keeps only in-frame clones here, not all; method: immunoSEQ multiplex PCR. The data contain 90,000 to 110,000 clones, 89% of them singletons. The input for sequencing was peripheral blood, taken 28 days after the second AZD1222 dose. This chain joins TRBV28 and TRBJ2-3; D may correspond to TRBD1 or TRBD2 (5 bases each). The receptor was derived from an adult who received the AZD1222 COVID-19 vaccine. CDR3 region: CASRPPPGPRTDTQYF. Here the CDR3 DNA reads TGTGCCAGCAGACCCCCACCGGGACCACGCACAGATACGCAGTATTTT.